The sequence of this T cell receptor beta chain was determined in a study of blood T cell repertoires in COVID-19. For the study at large: Material from acute and convalescent COVID-19 was sourced from the United States, Italy and Spain. Sample material is recorded as cDNA or gDNA derived from T cells, B-cell-depleted T cells, or PBMCs.

The method was immunoSEQ multiplex PCR; TCRdb's version includes in-frame clones alone and lacks a portion of them. The sample records roughly 36,000 clones, approximately 85% being singletons. V was shortened by 5 bases and J by 4 bases, with 12 bases between the two germline ends. This CDR3 comprises 13 residues. CDR1 and CDR2 from the germline V gene are SGHTA and FQGNSA. The sample was peripheral blood. The source is a man aged 60 to 69 with acute or convalescent COVID-19. The rearrangement links TRBV7-2 to TRBJ2-7, with D possibly called TRBD1 or TRBD2 (6 bases each). This CDR3 reads CASSLGGGYEQYF. The CDR3 region has the DNA TGTGCCAGCAGCCTAGGAGGGGGATACGAGCAGTACTTC.